Listed below are T cell receptor beta chains from one sample, sequenced in a study of blood T cell repertoires in COVID-19. Libraries were prepared by immunoSEQ multiplex PCR; TCRdb keeps only in-frame clonotypes and omits some of them. The sample records 110,000 or so clones, roughly 81% being singletons. Sequenced: peripheral blood. Source of these receptors: a man aged 35-49 years with acute or convalescent COVID-19. Both conserved end residues are part of each CDR3. A D gene is named only where the DNA matches it firmly. Size is stated for part of the rows, as once, few or many counts, or as a class when the clone is expanded.

abundance	j_gene	v_gene	d_gene	CDR3aa	CDR3nt
NA	TRBJ2-1	TRBV7-8	NA	CASSAEGSLRNNEQFF	TGTGCCAGCAGCGCAGAGGGAAGCCTAAGGAACAATGAGCAGTTCTTC
NA	TRBJ2-5	TRBV19	NA	CASSIRGASGGETQYF	TGTGCCAGTAGTATAAGGGGGGCTAGCGGAGGTGAGACCCAGTACTTC
NA	TRBJ2-7	TRBV19	TRBD1	CASSIVSGQGYEQYF	TGTGCCAGTAGTATAGTTAGCGGACAGGGTTACGAGCAGTACTTC
NA	TRBJ1-3	TRBV3-1/TRBV3-2	NA	CASSQDSGGVGNTIYF	TGTGCCAGCAGCCAAGATTCCGGGGGTGTGGGAAACACCATATATTTT
NA	TRBJ2-1	TRBV6-2/TRBV6-3	TRBD1	CASSYRDRDNEQFF	TGTGCCAGCAGTTACAGGGACAGGGACAATGAGCAGTTCTTC
NA	TRBJ2-5	TRBV7-9	NA	CASSTLRETQYF	TGTGCCAGCAGCACACTAAGAGAGACCCAGTACTTC
NA	TRBJ1-1	TRBV5-1	TRBD1	CASSSTGGMNTEAFF	TGCGCCAGCAGCAGCACAGGGGGCATGAACACTGAAGCTTTCTTT
NA	TRBJ1-5	TRBV14	TRBD1	CASSQVTHGHARTGRNQPQHF	TGTGCCAGCAGCCAAGTTACGCACGGCCACGCTCGGACAGGGAGGAATCAGCCCCAGCATTTT
NA	TRBJ2-7	TRBV7-2	TRBD1	CASSSVGGTGGFYEQYF	TGTGCCAGCAGCTCCGTAGGGGGGACAGGGGGCTTCTACGAGCAGTACTTC
NA	TRBJ2-7	TRBV6-5	TRBD1	CASVGTVPRYEQYF	TGTGCCAGCGTCGGGACAGTTCCCCGCTACGAGCAGTACTTC
NA	TRBJ2-4	TRBV7-9	TRBD1	CASSLAGTANIQYF	TGTGCCAGCAGCTTAGCCGGGACAGCAAACATTCAGTACTTC
NA	TRBJ2-1	TRBV30	TRBD2	CAWSSGGHLYNEQFF	TGTGCCTGGAGTAGCGGGGGCCACCTTTACAATGAGCAGTTCTTC
once	TRBJ1-1	TRBV15	NA	CATSTQLNTEAFF	TGTGCCACCAGCACACAGCTAAACACTGAAGCTTTCTTT
NA	TRBJ1-1	TRBV11-2	TRBD1	CASSPQGQLTEAFF	TGTGCCAGCAGCCCGCAGGGACAGCTCACTGAAGCTTTCTTT
NA	TRBJ1-2	TRBV29-1	NA	CSAGLFYGYTF	TGCAGCGCTGGACTATTCTATGGCTACACCTTC